The clone carrying this T cell receptor (beta chain) was detected only once. These data originate in a study of blood T cell repertoires in COVID-19. For the study at large: There were acute and convalescent COVID-19 samples, and they came from the United States, Italy and Spain. Sample material is recorded as cDNA or gDNA derived from T cells, B-cell-depleted T cells, or PBMCs.

Source study methods: Estimates of nucleated cell counts were drawn from the amplification of reference gene primers. Libraries were prepared by immunoSEQ multiplex PCR; TCRdb keeps only in-frame clonotypes and omits some of them. The DNA gave D and trimming, while V, J and clone size come from that table. The repertoire includes 130,000 to 150,000 clones, 85% to 90% of them detected once, and approximately 2.5% sits in the top ten. The specimen was peripheral blood. This clonotype originated in a human donor in a cohort sampled during active COVID-19.

This chain's CDR3 is CASSYTDGGYEQYF. In DNA form, the CDR3 reads TGTGCCAGCAGTTACACGGACGGAGGCTACGAGCAGTACTTC. The genes are TRBV6-6 and TRBJ2-7; D possibly corresponds to TRBD2 (5 bases). Trimming pared 2 bases from V and 3 bases from J, leaving 11 bases between. The germline CDR1 and CDR2 sequences are MNHNY and SVGAGI (reference sequence). This CDR3 is built from 14 residues.